A selection of T cell receptor beta chains follows, all from one sample in a study of CD8+CD57+ T cells in acquired aplastic anemia. TCRdb passed the reads through MiXCR, listing each CDR3 protein once. The data show a few hundred thousand distinct CDR3 sequences, approximately 57% seen once. The material sequenced was sorted CD4+, CD8+, or CD8+CD57+ T cells (not recorded which) from PBMCs. The receptors originated from a human donor with severe aplastic anemia or a healthy control (not recorded which). Each CDR3 is given without its conserved first and last residue. Rows give clone size only sometimes, using once, few, many, or a class for an expanded clone.

abundance: many; v_gene: TRBV30; CDR3aa: AWSVPGANYGYT
abundance: NA; v_gene: TRBV7-9; CDR3aa: ASSPYRVGSYNEQF
abundance: NA; v_gene: TRBV2; CDR3aa: ASSPTVWGTEAF
abundance: many; v_gene: TRBV10-3; CDR3aa: AIRGTTGVETQY
abundance: NA; v_gene: TRBV2; CDR3aa: ASSEPDGVRLGAEAF
abundance: many; v_gene: TRBV11-2; CDR3aa: ASSLSLEGYT
abundance: many; v_gene: TRBV2; CDR3aa: ASSEFTGDSPLH
abundance: NA; v_gene: TRBV10-3; CDR3aa: AISESGRGSGANVLT
abundance: NA; v_gene: TRBV6-5; CDR3aa: ASMIEGSSYNEQF
abundance: many; v_gene: TRBV29-1; CDR3aa: SVEGQGAGEQY
abundance: many; v_gene: TRBV12-3/TRBV12-4; CDR3aa: ASSYGRGFSYNEQF
abundance: NA; v_gene: TRBV10-3; CDR3aa: AISGTAGYEQY
abundance: NA; v_gene: TRBV20-1; CDR3aa: SASSSGAGTYEQY
abundance: NA; v_gene: TRBV20-1; CDR3aa: SALAVLSGGKTDTQY
abundance: NA; v_gene: TRBV5-1; CDR3aa: ASSSQQGQETQY
abundance: NA; v_gene: TRBV9; CDR3aa: ASSTRGGGNEQF
abundance: NA; v_gene: TRBV10-3; CDR3aa: AVQAPTDYGYT
abundance: few; v_gene: TRBV7-2; CDR3aa: ASSLSTGPYGYT
abundance: NA; v_gene: TRBV15; CDR3aa: ATSRDKEADTQY
abundance: NA; v_gene: TRBV7-3; CDR3aa: ASSLAGGGEAF
abundance: many; v_gene: TRBV24-1; CDR3aa: ATSHTSGGTDTQY
abundance: many; v_gene: TRBV4-3; CDR3aa: ASSHDRVKDEKLF
abundance: many; v_gene: TRBV29-1; CDR3aa: SVTLRAMNTEAF
abundance: many; v_gene: TRBV11-3; CDR3aa: ASSLHGTGVTEAF
abundance: NA; v_gene: TRBV12-3/TRBV12-4; CDR3aa: ASSSTSGRAGELEANVLT
abundance: NA; v_gene: TRBV7-2; CDR3aa: ASSFYTSLEETQY
abundance: many; v_gene: TRBV11-3; CDR3aa: ASSLWADPYEQY
abundance: NA; v_gene: TRBV2; CDR3aa: ASSEARGPFEQY
abundance: NA; v_gene: TRBV7-2; CDR3aa: ASSLQAGGSDTQY
abundance: NA; v_gene: TRBV7-3; CDR3aa: ASSLHGTSAYYEQY
abundance: many; v_gene: TRBV6-1; CDR3aa: ASSASGTSGLYEQY
abundance: NA; v_gene: TRBV6-4; CDR3aa: ASSAGTVKNSPLH
abundance: many; v_gene: TRBV7-3; CDR3aa: ASSSGQGSRVTQY
abundance: NA; v_gene: TRBV24-1; CDR3aa: ATSVRGRASYNEQF
abundance: NA; v_gene: TRBV20-1; CDR3aa: SAIGTSGRAEQTDTYQETQY
abundance: few; v_gene: TRBV20-1; CDR3aa: SGTDSNQPQH
abundance: NA; v_gene: TRBV29-1; CDR3aa: SVVIEGYGYT
abundance: once; v_gene: TRBV27; CDR3aa: ASSGPYEQGANYGYT
abundance: NA; v_gene: TRBV12-3/TRBV12-4; CDR3aa: ASSGYSSGGGNQPQH
abundance: NA; v_gene: TRBV7-2; CDR3aa: ASSLERGRNEQY
abundance: NA; v_gene: TRBV7-2; CDR3aa: ASSFSAGEGETQY
abundance: NA; v_gene: TRBV24-1; CDR3aa: ATRPTGGTGELF
abundance: once; v_gene: TRBV20-1; CDR3aa: SVTGVGTDTQY
abundance: NA; v_gene: TRBV10-3; CDR3aa: AISAPGTSGYNEQF
abundance: NA; v_gene: TRBV10-3; CDR3aa: ASSGDAGELF
abundance: many; v_gene: TRBV9; CDR3aa: ASSANKLGSGNTIY
abundance: once; v_gene: TRBV19; CDR3aa: ASSTVSGLTNTEAF